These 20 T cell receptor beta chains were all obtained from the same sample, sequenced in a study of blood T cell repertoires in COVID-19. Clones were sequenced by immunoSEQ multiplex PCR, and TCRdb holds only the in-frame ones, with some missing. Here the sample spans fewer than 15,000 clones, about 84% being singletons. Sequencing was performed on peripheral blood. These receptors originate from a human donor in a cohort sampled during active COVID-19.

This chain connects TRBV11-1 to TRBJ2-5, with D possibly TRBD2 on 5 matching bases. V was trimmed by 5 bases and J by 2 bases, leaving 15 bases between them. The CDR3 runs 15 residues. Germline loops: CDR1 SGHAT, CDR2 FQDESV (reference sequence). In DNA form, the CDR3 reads TGTGCCAGCAGCCCTTCTGTGGGAGTTCAAGAGACCCAGTACTTC. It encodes CASSPSVGVQETQYF.

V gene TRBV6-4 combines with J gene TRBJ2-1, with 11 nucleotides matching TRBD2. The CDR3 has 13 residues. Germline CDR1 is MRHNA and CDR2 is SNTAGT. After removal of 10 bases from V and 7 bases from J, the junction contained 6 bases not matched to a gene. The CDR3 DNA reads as TGTGCCACCACTAGCGGGAGTATGAATGAGCAGTTCTTC. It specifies CATTSGSMNEQFF.

CDR3 coding DNA: TGTGCCAGCAGTTTATCATTCCCGGGACAGAGCAATCAGCCCCAGCATTTT. Its translation is CASSLSFPGQSNQPQHF. The chain is built from TRBV27 and TRBJ1-5; 7 positions agree with TRBD1. V trimming: 0 bases; J trimming: 1 base; junction bases outside the gene matches: 6. Germline V gene lookup returns CDR1 MNHEY and CDR2 SMNVEV (reference sequence). The CDR3 loop spans 17 amino acids.

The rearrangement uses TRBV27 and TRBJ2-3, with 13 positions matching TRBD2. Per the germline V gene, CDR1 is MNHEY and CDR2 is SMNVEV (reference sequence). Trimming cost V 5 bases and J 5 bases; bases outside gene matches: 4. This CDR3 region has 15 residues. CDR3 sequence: CASSRGLAGLDTQYF. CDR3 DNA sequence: TGTGCCAGCAGTCGGGGACTAGCGGGGTTAGATACGCAGTATTTT.

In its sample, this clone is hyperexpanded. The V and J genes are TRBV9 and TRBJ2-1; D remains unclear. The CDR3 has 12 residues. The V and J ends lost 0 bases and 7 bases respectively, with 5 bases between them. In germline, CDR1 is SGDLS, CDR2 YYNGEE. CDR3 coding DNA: TGTGCCAGCAGCGTAGATGTAAATGAGCAGTTCTTC. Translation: CASSVDVNEQFF.

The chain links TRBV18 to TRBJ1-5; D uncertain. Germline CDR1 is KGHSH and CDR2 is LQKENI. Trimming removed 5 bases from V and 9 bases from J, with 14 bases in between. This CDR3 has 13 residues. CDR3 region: CASSADGGRPQHF. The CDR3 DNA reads TGTGCCAGCTCAGCGGACGGCGGGAGGCCCCAGCATTTT. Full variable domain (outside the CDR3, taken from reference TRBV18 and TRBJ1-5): NAGVMQNPRHLVRRRGQEARLRCSPMKGHSHVYWYRQLPEEGLKFMVYLQKENIIDESGMPKERFSAEFPKEGPSILRIQQVVRGDSAAYFCASSADGGRPQHFGDGTRLSIL.

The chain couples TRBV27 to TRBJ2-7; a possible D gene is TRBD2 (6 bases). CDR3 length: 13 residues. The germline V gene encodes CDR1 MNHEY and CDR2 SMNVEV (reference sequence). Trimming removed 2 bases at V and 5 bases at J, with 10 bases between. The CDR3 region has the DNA TGTGCCAGCAGTTTAGGGACTGCAAACGAGCAGTACTTC. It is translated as CASSLGTANEQYF.

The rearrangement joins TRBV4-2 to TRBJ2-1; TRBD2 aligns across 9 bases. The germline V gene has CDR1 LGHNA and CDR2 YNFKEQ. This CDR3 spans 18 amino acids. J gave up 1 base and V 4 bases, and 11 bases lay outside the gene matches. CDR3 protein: CASSPDGISGSSYNEQFF. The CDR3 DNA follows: TGTGCCAGCAGCCCCGACGGGATTAGCGGGAGTTCCTACAATGAGCAGTTCTTC.

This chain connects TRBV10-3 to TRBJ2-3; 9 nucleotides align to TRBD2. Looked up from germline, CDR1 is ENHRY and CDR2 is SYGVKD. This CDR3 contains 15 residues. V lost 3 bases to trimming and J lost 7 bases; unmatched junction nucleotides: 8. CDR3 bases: TGTGCCATCAGTGATGTGGCGGGAGGGCCGAATACGCAGTATTTT. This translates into CAISDVAGGPNTQYF.

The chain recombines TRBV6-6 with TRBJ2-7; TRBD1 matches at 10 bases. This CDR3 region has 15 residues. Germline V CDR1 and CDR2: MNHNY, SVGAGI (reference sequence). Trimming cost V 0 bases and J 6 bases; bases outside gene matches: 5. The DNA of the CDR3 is TGTGCCAGCAGTTACTCGACAGGGGGCAAGGGCGAGCAGTACTTC. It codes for CASSYSTGGKGEQYF.

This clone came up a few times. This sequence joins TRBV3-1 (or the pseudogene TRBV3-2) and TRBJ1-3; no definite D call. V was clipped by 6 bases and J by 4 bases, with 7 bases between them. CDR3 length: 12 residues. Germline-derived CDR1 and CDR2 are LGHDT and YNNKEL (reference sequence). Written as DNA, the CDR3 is TGTGCCAGCAGGAACGCGGGAAACACCATATATTTT. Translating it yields CASRNAGNTIYF.

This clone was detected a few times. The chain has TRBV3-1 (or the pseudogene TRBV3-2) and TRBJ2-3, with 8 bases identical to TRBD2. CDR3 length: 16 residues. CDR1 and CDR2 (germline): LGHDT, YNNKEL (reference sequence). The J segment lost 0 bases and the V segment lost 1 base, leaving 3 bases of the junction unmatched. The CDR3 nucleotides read TGTGCCAGCAGCCAAGCGGGGGGGAACAGCACAGATACGCAGTATTTT. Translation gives CASSQAGGNSTDTQYF.

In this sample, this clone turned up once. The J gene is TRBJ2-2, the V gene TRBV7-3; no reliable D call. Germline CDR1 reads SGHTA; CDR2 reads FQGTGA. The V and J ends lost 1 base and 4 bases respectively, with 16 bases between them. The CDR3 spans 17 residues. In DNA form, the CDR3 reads TGTGCCAGCAGCTTAAGTGCGTTGAGGCCACCCACCGGGGAGCTGTTTTTT. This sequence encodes CASSLSALRPPTGELFF.

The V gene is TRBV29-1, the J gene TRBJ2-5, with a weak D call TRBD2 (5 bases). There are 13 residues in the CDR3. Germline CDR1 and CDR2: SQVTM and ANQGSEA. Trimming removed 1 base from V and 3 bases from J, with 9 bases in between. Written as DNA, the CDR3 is TGCAGCGTTGAAGGTGTGGGAGAAGAGACCCAGTACTTC. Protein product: CSVEGVGEETQYF.

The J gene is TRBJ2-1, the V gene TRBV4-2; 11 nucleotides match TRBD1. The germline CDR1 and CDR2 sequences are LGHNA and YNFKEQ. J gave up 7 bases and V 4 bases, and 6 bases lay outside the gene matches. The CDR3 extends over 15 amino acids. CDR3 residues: CASSPGQGGNNEQFF. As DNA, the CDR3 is TGTGCCAGCAGCCCGGGACAGGGGGGGAATAATGAGCAGTTCTTC.

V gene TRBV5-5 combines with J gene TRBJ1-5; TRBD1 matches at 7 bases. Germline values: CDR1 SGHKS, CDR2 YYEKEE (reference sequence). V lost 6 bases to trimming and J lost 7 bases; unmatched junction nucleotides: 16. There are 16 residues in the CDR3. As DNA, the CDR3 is TGTGCCAGCACCCGTGACGCTGACAGGGTGGGACAGCCCCAGCATTTT. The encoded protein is CASTRDADRVGQPQHF.

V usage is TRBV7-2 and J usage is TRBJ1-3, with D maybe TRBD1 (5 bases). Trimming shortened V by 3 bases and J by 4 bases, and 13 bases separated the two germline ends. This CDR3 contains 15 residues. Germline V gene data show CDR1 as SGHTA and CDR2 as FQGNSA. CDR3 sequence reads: CASSFFEGAGNTIYF. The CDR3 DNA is TGTGCCAGCAGCTTTTTCGAAGGGGCGGGAAACACCATATATTTT.

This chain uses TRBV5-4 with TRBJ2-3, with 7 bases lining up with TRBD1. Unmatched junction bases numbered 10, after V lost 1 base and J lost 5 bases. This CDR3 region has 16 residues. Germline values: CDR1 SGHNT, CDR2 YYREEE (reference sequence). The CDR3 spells CASSLPGRQGKDTQYF. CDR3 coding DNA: TGTGCCAGCAGCTTGCCGGGGCGACAGGGTAAAGATACGCAGTATTTT. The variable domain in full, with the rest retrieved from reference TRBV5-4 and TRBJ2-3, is ETGVTQSPTHLIKTRGQQVTLRCSSQSGHNTVSWYQQALGQGPQFIFQYYREEENGRGNFPPRFSGLQFPNYSSELNVNALELDDSALYLCASSLPGRQGKDTQYFGPGTRLTVL.

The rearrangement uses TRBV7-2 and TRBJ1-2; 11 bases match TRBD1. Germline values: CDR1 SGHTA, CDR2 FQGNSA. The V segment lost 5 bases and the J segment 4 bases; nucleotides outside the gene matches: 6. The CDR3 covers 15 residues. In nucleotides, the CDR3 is TGTGCCAGCAGCACGTGGGACAGGGGGACCTATGGCTACACCTTC. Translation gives CASSTWDRGTYGYTF.

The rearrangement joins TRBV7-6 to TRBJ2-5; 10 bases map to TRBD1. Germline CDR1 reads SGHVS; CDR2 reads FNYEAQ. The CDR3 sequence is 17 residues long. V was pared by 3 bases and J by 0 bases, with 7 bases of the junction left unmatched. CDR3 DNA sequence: TGTGCCAGCAGCTTGTCCGGGACAGGGGCGTACCAAGAGACCCAGTACTTC. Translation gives CASSLSGTGAYQETQYF. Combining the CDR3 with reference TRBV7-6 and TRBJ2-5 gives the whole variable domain GAGVSQSPRYKVTKRGQDVALRCDPISGHVSLYWYRQALGQGPEFLTYFNYEAQQDKSGLPNDRFSAERPEGSISTLTIQRTEQRDSAMYRCASSLSGTGAYQETQYFGPGTRLLVL.